This record looks at one T cell receptor beta chain sequence and its context. Preparation of the TCRbeta library involved a method that used unique molecular identifiers. TCRdb reanalysed the PCR reads using MiXCR and keeps one entry per CDR3 protein. The sample includes 350,000 to 500,000 distinct CDR3 sequences, 43% of them seen just once. The sample originates from a study of T-cell reconstitution after alpha-beta-depleted transplantation in children. Trimming removed 6 bases from V and 0 bases from J, with 12 bases in between. This CDR3 is 15 amino acids long. The specimen comprised PBMCs, sampled before TCRalphabeta/CD19-depleted stem cell transplant. The receptor was derived from a girl aged 2 to 10 with aplastic anemia, due to receive a stem cell transplant. The rearrangement joins TRBV12-3 or TRBV12-4 to TRBJ2-1; D ambiguous. CDR3 protein: CASSPSQNSYNEQFF. The CDR3 nucleotides are TGTGCCAGCAGCCCGTCTCAGAACTCCTACAATGAGCAGTTCTTC.